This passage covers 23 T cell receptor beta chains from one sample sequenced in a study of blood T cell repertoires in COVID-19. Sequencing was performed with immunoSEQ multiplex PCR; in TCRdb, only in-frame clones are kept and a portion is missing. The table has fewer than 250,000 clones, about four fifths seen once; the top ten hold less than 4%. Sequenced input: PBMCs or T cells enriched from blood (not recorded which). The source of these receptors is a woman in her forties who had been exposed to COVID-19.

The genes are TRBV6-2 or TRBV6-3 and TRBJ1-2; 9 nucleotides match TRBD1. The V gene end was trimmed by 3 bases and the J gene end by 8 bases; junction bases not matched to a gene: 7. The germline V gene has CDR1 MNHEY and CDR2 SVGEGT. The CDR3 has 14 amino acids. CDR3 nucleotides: TGTGCCAGCAGTTATCGGGGACAGGGCATCGGCTACACCTTC. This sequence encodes CASSYRGQGIGYTF.

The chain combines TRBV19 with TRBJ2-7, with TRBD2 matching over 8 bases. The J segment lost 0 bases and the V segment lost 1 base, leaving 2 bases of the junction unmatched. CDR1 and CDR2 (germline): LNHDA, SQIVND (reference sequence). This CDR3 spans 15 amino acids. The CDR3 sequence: CASSIGGGPSYEQYF. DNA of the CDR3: TGTGCCAGTAGTATAGGCGGGGGGCCCTCCTACGAGCAGTACTTC.

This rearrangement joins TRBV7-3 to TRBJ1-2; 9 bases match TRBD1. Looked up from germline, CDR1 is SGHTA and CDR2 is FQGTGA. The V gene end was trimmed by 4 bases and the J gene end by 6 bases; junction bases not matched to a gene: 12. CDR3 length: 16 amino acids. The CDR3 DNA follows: TGTGCCAGCAGCTCCACAGGGGGCGGCGGCTGGAATGGCTACACCTTC. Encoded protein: CASSSTGGGGWNGYTF.

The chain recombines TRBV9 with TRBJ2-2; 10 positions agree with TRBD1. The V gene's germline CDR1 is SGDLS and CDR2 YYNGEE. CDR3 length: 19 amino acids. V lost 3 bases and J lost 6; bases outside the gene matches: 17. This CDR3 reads CASSAPTGDRGFRAGELFF. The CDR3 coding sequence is TGTGCCAGCAGCGCCCCAACAGGGGACAGGGGTTTTCGAGCCGGGGAGCTGTTTTTT.

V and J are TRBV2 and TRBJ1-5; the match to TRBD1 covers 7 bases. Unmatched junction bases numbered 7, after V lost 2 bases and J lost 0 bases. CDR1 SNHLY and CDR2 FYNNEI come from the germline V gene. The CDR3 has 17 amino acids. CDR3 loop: CASSEFQGQFSNQPQHF. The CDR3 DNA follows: TGTGCCAGCAGTGAATTCCAGGGACAGTTTAGCAATCAGCCCCAGCATTTT.

CDR3 loop: CASSLDRGNTEAFF. The CDR3 bases are TGTGCCAGCAGCCTGGACAGGGGGAACACTGAAGCTTTCTTT. This sequence joins TRBV7-3 and TRBJ1-1, with 9 positions matching TRBD1. Germline V gives CDR1 SGHTA, CDR2 FQGTGA. The CDR3 totals 14 residues. V dropped 5 bases and J dropped 1; count of bases not matched to a gene: 2.

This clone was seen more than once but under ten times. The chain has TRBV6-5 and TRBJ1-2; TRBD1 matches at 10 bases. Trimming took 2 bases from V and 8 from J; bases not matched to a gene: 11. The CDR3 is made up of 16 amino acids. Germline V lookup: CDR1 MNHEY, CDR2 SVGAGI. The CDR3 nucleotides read TGTGCCAGCAGTTACCTTCGGACAGGGGGGGGAGTCGGCTACACCTTC. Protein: CASSYLRTGGGVGYTF.

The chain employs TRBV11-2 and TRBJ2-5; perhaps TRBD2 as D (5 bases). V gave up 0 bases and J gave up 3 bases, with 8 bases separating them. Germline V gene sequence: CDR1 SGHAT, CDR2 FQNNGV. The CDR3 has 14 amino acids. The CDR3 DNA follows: TGTGCCAGCAGCTTAGATTTGAGGGAAGAGACCCAGTACTTC. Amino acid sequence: CASSLDLREETQYF.

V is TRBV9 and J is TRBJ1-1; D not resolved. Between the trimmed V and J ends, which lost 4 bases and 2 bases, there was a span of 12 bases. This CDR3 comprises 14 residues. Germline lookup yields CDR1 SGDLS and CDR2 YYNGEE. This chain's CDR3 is CASSPRGVNTEAFF. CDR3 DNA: TGTGCCAGCAGCCCCCGGGGAGTAAACACTGAAGCTTTCTTT.

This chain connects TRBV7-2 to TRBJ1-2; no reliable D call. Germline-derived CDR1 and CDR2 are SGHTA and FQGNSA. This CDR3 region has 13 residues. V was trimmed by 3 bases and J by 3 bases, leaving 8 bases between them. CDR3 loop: CASSFYLDYGYTF. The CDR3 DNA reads TGTGCCAGCAGCTTCTATTTGGACTATGGCTACACCTTC.

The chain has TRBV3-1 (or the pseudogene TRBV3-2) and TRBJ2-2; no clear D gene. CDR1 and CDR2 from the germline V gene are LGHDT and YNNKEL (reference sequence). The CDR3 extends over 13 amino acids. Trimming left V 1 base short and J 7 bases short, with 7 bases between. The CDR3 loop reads CASSQAFSGELFF. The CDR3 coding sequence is TGTGCCAGCAGCCAAGCGTTTAGCGGGGAGCTGTTTTTT.

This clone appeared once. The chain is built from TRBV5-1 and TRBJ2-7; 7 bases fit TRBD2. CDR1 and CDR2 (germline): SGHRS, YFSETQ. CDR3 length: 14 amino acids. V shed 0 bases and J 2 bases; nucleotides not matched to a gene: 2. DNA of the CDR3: TGCGCCAGCAGCTTGGCGGGGGGAGCCTACGAGCAGTACTTC. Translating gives CASSLAGGAYEQYF.

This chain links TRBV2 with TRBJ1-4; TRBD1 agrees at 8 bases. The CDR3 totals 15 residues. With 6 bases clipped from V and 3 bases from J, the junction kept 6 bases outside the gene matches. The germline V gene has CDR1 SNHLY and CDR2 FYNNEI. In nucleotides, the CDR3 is TGTGCCAGCAGGGGGTCGGACAGGGCTAATGAAAAACTGTTTTTT. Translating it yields CASRGSDRANEKLFF. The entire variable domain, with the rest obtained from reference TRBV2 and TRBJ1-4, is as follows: EPEVTQTPSHQVTQMGQEVILRCVPISNHLYFYWYRQILGQKVEFLVSFYNNEISEKSEIFDDQFSVERPDGSNFTLKIRSTKLEDSAMYFCASRGSDRANEKLFFGSGTQLSVL.

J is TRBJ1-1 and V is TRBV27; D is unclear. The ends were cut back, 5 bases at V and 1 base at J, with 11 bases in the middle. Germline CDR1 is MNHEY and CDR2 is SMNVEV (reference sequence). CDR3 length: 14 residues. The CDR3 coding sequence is TGTGCCAGCAGTCCCTCCGGAGGGAACACTGAAGCTTTCTTT. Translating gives CASSPSGGNTEAFF.

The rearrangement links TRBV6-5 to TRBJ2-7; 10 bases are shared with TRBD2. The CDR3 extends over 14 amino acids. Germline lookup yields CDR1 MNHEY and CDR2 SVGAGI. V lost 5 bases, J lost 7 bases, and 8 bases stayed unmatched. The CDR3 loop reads CASSPPGLAREQYF. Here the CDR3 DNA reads TGTGCCAGCAGTCCTCCGGGACTAGCGCGGGAGCAGTACTTC.

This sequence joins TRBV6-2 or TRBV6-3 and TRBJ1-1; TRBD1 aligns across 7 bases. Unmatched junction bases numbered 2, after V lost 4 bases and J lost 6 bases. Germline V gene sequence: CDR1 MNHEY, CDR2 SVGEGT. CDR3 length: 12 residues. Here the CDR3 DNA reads TGTGCCAGCAGTTGGCAGGGGGCTGAAGCTTTCTTT. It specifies CASSWQGAEAFF.

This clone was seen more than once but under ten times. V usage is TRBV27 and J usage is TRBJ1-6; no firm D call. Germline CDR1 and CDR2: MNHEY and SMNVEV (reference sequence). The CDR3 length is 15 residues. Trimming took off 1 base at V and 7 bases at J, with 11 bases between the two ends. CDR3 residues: CASSLYPTWNSPLHF. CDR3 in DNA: TGTGCCAGCAGTTTATACCCCACTTGGAATTCACCCCTCCACTTT.

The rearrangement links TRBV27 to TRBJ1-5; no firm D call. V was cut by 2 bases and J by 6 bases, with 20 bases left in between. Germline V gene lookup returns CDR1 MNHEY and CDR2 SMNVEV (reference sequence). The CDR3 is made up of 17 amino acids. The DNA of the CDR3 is TGTGCCAGCAGTTTAATAAGTTCAGGAGGGTGGCGTCAGCCCCAGCATTTT. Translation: CASSLISSGGWRQPQHF.

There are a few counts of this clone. The CDR3 DNA reads TGTGCCAGCAGCGTCAAACAGGGAGGAAACACCATATATTTT. Protein: CASSVKQGGNTIYF. The chain links TRBV9 to TRBJ1-3; possibly TRBD1 for D (6 bases). Deletions cut 2 bases from V and 4 bases from J, with 10 bases between. There are 14 residues in the CDR3. Germline V gives CDR1 SGDLS, CDR2 YYNGEE.

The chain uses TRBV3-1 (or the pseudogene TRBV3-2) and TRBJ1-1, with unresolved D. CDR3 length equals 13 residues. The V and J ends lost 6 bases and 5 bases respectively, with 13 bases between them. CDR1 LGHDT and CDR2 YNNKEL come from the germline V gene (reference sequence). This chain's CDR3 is CASRTNPGTEAFF. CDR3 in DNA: TGTGCCAGCAGAACAAATCCGGGGACTGAAGCTTTCTTT.

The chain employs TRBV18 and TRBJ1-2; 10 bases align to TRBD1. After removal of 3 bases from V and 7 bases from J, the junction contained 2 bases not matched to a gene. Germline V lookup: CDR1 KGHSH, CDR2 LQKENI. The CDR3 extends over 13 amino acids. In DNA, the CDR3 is TGTGCCAGCTCACCGGGGGACAGGGGTGGCTACACCTTC. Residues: CASSPGDRGGYTF.

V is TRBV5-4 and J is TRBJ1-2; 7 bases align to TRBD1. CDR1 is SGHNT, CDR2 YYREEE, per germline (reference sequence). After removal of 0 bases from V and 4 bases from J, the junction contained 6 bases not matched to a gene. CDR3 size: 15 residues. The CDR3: CASSLAPGTAYGYTF. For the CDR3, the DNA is TGTGCCAGCAGCTTGGCCCCCGGGACAGCCTATGGCTACACCTTC.

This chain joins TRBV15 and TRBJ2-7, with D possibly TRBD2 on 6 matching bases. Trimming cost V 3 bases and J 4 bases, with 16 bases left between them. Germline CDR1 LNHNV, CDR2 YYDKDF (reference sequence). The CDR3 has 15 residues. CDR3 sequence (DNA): TGTGCCACCAGCAGGGACCACCTCCGGGGGTACGAGCAGTACTTC. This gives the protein CATSRDHLRGYEQYF. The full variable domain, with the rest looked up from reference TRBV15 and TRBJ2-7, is DAMVIQNPRYQVTQFGKPVTLSCSQTLNHNVMYWYQQKSSQAPKLLFHYYDKDFNNEADTPDNFQSRRPNTSFCFLDIRSPGLGDTAMYLCATSRDHLRGYEQYFGPGTRLTVT.